Below are 27 T cell receptor beta chains sequenced from a single sample in a study of T cells in Graves' hyperthyroidism and ophthalmopathy. Amplified TCR beta CDR3 regions derived from RNA transcripts. TCR CDR3 underwent first-round RT-PCR with the HTBI primer set. Each CDR3 protein is one row after TCRdb ran MiXCR on the multiplex PCR reads. Of hundreds of thousands of distinct CDR3 sequences listed, less than 15% are singletons. Material: blood. The receptors were sampled from a woman between 18 and 29 years old with Graves' hyperthyroidism.

This clonotype was recorded many times. This CDR3 is CASSPTGVPYNEQFF. CDR3 DNA: TGTGCCAGCAGCCCTACAGGGGTCCCCTACAATGAGCAGTTCTTC. The genes are TRBV7-9 and TRBJ2-1, with 7 bases matching TRBD1. Germline-derived CDR1 and CDR2 are SEHNR and FQNEAQ (reference sequence). The CDR3 loop spans 15 amino acids. Trimming cost V 5 bases and J 2 bases; bases outside gene matches: 6. The variable domain in full, with the rest retrieved from reference TRBV7-9 and TRBJ2-1, is DTGVSQNPRHKITKRGQNVTFRCDPISEHNRLYWYRQTLGQGPEFLTYFQNEAQLEKSRLLSDRFSAERPKGSFSTLEIQRTEQGDSAMYLCASSPTGVPYNEQFFGPGTRLTVL.

This clonotype showed up many times. The chain uses TRBV12-3 or TRBV12-4 and TRBJ2-5; 9 bases are shared with TRBD2. The CDR3 runs 13 residues. V shed 5 bases, J shed 5 bases, and the junction held 3 bases outside the gene matches. CDR3 coding DNA: TGTGCCAGCAGTGGGACTAGCCGGGAGACCCAGTACTTC. Residues: CASSGTSRETQYF.

The CDR3 loop reads CASSGDRGYEQYF. The CDR3 region has the DNA TGTGCCAGCAGTGGGGACAGGGGTTACGAGCAGTACTTC. J is TRBJ2-7 and V is TRBV2, with TRBD1 matching 10 bases. CDR3 length equals 13 residues. Germline V gives CDR1 SNHLY, CDR2 FYNNEI. With 4 bases clipped from V and 4 bases from J, the junction kept 1 base outside the gene matches. Based on the CDR3 plus reference TRBV2 and TRBJ2-7, the full variable domain is EPEVTQTPSHQVTQMGQEVILRCVPISNHLYFYWYRQILGQKVEFLVSFYNNEISEKSEIFDDQFSVERPDGSNFTLKIRSTKLEDSAMYFCASSGDRGYEQYFGPGTRLTVT.

This clonotype was picked up a small number of times. CDR3 in amino acids: CASSQDTRPFSPLHF. The CDR3 DNA follows: TGTGCCAGCTCTCAAGATACTAGACCTTTCTCACCCCTCCACTTT. The V gene is TRBV18, the J gene TRBJ1-6, with no clear D. The CDR3 is 15 amino acids. The ends were cut back, 6 bases at V and 10 bases at J, with 19 bases in the middle. Germline V lookup: CDR1 KGHSH, CDR2 LQKENI.

This clonotype appeared many times. The chain couples TRBV24-1 to TRBJ2-3; 7 bases agree with TRBD2. Trimming removed 9 bases from V and 4 bases from J; junction bases left unmatched: 9. The CDR3 sequence is 14 residues long. Germline lookup yields CDR1 KGHDR and CDR2 SFDVKD. The CDR3 spells CATERGAKADTQYF. The CDR3 DNA is TGTGCCACCGAGCGGGGAGCGAAGGCAGATACGCAGTATTTT.

This clonotype was recorded many times. V is TRBV28 and J is TRBJ2-7, with D perhaps matching TRBD1 (5 bases). The CDR3 loop spans 11 amino acids. The ends were cut back, 8 bases at V and 3 bases at J, with 8 bases in the middle. The germline CDR1 and CDR2 sequences are MDHEN and SYDVKM. For the CDR3, the DNA is TGTGCCAGCCGCAGGGACTACGAGCAGTACTTC. Protein sequence: CASRRDYEQYF.

This clonotype has more than one count but fewer than ten. V usage is TRBV15 and J usage is TRBJ1-3; perhaps TRBD1 as D (5 bases). This CDR3 contains 14 residues. Trimming pared 8 bases from V and 1 base from J, leaving 12 bases between. The germline V gene encodes CDR1 LNHNV and CDR2 YYDKDF (reference sequence). In nucleotides, the CDR3 is TGTGCCACCCGACCCGGGGGGTCTGGAAACACCATATATTTT. Translated: CATRPGGSGNTIYF.

This clonotype has ten or more counts. The chain links TRBV5-1 to TRBJ2-7; D perhaps matches TRBD1 (5 bases). Germline V lookup: CDR1 SGHRS, CDR2 YFSETQ. This CDR3 is 13 amino acids long. Trimming cost V 0 bases and J 6 bases, with 10 bases left between them. CDR3 in amino acids: CASSLEQGGEQYF. The DNA for the CDR3 is TGCGCCAGCAGCTTGGAGCAGGGTGGCGAGCAGTACTTC.

This clonotype was seen at least ten times. The genes are TRBV20-1 and TRBJ2-7; D unclear. This CDR3 contains 14 residues. In germline, CDR1 is DFQATT, CDR2 SNEGSKA (reference sequence). V lost 5 bases and J lost 0, with 14 bases in between. In DNA, the CDR3 is TGCAGTGCTTCCCCCCCCCAAGCCTCCTACGAGCAGTACTTC. This encodes CSASPPQASYEQYF.

This clonotype was picked up many times. The J gene is TRBJ2-5, the V gene TRBV7-9, with no clear D. CDR3 length: 12 amino acids. Trimming cost V 6 bases and J 5 bases, with 10 bases left between them. Germline CDR1 and CDR2: SEHNR and FQNEAQ (reference sequence). The CDR3 loop is CASRPLGETQYF. The CDR3 DNA follows: TGTGCCAGCAGGCCCCTGGGGGAGACCCAGTACTTC.

Only a few counts were recorded for this clonotype. V is TRBV12-3 or TRBV12-4 and J is TRBJ1-1; 8 nucleotides agree with TRBD1. The CDR3 spans 18 residues. With V trimmed by 4 bases and J by 6 bases, 19 bases remained unmatched. The DNA of the CDR3 is TGTGCCAGCAGTTACTCGATGGGGACAGGCGTCCCATCGGCTGAAGCTTTCTTT. This translates into CASSYSMGTGVPSAEAFF.

The gene calls are TRBV19 and TRBJ2-2, with D uncertain. CDR1 is LNHDA and CDR2 is SQIVND in the germline V gene (reference sequence). V was pared by 3 bases and J by 6 bases, with 14 bases between. The CDR3 sequence is 15 residues long. CDR3 sequence: CASSILVVGPGELFF. DNA of the CDR3: TGTGCCAGTAGTATTCTGGTGGTAGGCCCCGGGGAGCTGTTTTTT.

This clonotype turned up a few times. CDR3 DNA: TGTGCCAGCTCATCATCGACACTTTCTGGGTCCTACGAGCAGTACTTC. It is translated as CASSSSTLSGSYEQYF. This rearrangement joins TRBV18 to TRBJ2-7; D uncertain. V was trimmed by 5 bases and J by 1 base, leaving 18 bases between them. CDR1 KGHSH and CDR2 LQKENI come from the germline V gene. This CDR3 has 16 amino acids. Full variable domain (remainder filled in from reference TRBV18 and TRBJ2-7): NAGVMQNPRHLVRRRGQEARLRCSPMKGHSHVYWYRQLPEEGLKFMVYLQKENIIDESGMPKERFSAEFPKEGPSILRIQQVVRGDSAAYFCASSSSTLSGSYEQYFGPGTRLTVT.

The table lists this clonotype with a few counts. A much larger clone lies a single base off, so this may be a read error. J is TRBJ2-2 and V is TRBV6-2 or TRBV6-3, with D unclear. Germline CDR1 reads MNHEY; CDR2 reads SVGEGT. There are 13 residues in the CDR3. The CDR3 region has the DNA TGTGCCAACAGTGTGTTACAGACCGGGGAGCTGTTTTTT. It is translated as CANSVLQTGELFF.

The chain carries TRBV19 and TRBJ2-1; TRBD1 matches 11 bases. Germline CDR1 LNHDA, CDR2 SQIVND (reference sequence). J lost 9 bases, V lost 7 bases, and 8 bases had no gene match. This CDR3 has 14 amino acids. Written as DNA, the CDR3 is TGTGCCAGTATCAAGGGACAGGGGGTTGGTGAGCAGTTCTTC. Translation: CASIKGQGVGEQFF.

This clonotype was observed at least ten times. This chain connects TRBV6-2 or TRBV6-3 to TRBJ1-5; 9 bases are a match to TRBD1. CDR3 length: 18 residues. The V and J ends lost 8 bases and 0 bases, in that order; junction bases with no gene match: 14. From germline, CDR1 is MNHEY and CDR2 SVGEGT. The CDR3 is CASDFRDRETHSNQPQHF. In nucleotides, the CDR3 is TGTGCCAGCGACTTCCGGGACAGGGAAACCCATAGCAATCAGCCCCAGCATTTT.

This rearrangement joins TRBV6-1 to TRBJ2-1; 10 bases are a match to TRBD2. Germline lookup yields CDR1 MNHNS and CDR2 SASEGT. After removal of 5 bases from V and 4 bases from J, the junction contained 8 bases not matched to a gene. The CDR3 has 16 amino acids. In DNA, the CDR3 is TGTGCCAGCAGTCCCGGAGCGGGAGGGCGGTACAATGAGCAGTTCTTC. This codes for CASSPGAGGRYNEQFF.

This clonotype was seen a few times. The rearrangement joins TRBV5-6 to TRBJ1-1, with 7 bases lining up with TRBD1. The V segment lost 9 bases and the J segment 4 bases; nucleotides outside the gene matches: 3. Germline V gene lookup returns CDR1 SGHDT and CDR2 YYEEEE. The CDR3 loop spans 11 amino acids. The CDR3 coding sequence is TGTGCCACCCACAGGGGCACTGAAGCTTTCTTT. Protein product: CATHRGTEAFF.

This clonotype was picked up many times. This may arise from a read error, as a much more abundant clone is one base away. In DNA, the CDR3 is TGTGCCTGGAGTGACTTCTATGGCTACACCTTC. Protein: CAWSDFYGYTF. This rearrangement joins TRBV30 to TRBJ1-2; D not resolved. V lost 1 base, J lost 4 bases, and 4 bases lay in between. Germline loops: CDR1 GTSNPN, CDR2 SVGIG (reference sequence). The CDR3 runs to 11 residues.

The V gene is TRBV5-4, the J gene TRBJ2-2; D is unresolved. Trimming pared 2 bases from V and 4 bases from J, leaving 9 bases between. The CDR3 is 14 residues long. Germline V gene data show CDR1 as SGHNT and CDR2 as YYREEE (reference sequence). CDR3 sequence reads: CASSFRPVTGELFF. The DNA of the CDR3 is TGTGCCAGCAGCTTTAGACCCGTCACCGGGGAGCTGTTTTTT.

This clonotype was picked up many times. V gene TRBV28 combines with J gene TRBJ1-3, with 7 nucleotides matching TRBD1. CDR1 and CDR2 from the germline V gene are MDHEN and SYDVKM. V shed 6 bases, J shed 0 bases, and the junction held 11 bases outside the gene matches. CDR3 length equals 17 residues. The CDR3 coding sequence is TGTGCCAGCAGAGGGGGGGACAGCCTGAGCTCTGGAAACACCATATATTTT. Encoded protein: CASRGGDSLSSGNTIYF.

This clonotype was detected ten times or more. The CDR3 DNA follows: TGCAGTGCTAGCAGCGGGGGGGAATACAATGAGCAGTTCTTC. Amino acid sequence: CSASSGGEYNEQFF. This chain joins TRBV20-1 and TRBJ2-1; 10 bases fit TRBD2. CDR1 is DFQATT, CDR2 SNEGSKA, per germline (reference sequence). The CDR3 totals 14 residues. J was trimmed by 4 bases and V by 3 bases; bases with no gene match: 3.

In this sample, this clonotype turned up many times. The chain uses TRBV6-1 and TRBJ2-1, with 7 positions matching TRBD1. This CDR3 has 15 amino acids. Losses at the gene ends were 4 bases for V and 3 bases for J; bases not matched to a gene: 6. CDR1 is MNHNS and CDR2 is SASEGT in the germline V gene. This CDR3 is CASSATGAIYNEQFF. CDR3 sequence (DNA): TGTGCCAGCAGTGCAACAGGGGCAATCTACAATGAGCAGTTCTTC.

This clonotype has only a few counts. The chain is built from TRBV6-2 or TRBV6-3 and TRBJ2-6, with D hard to call. The CDR3 is 17 amino acids. V was cut by 2 bases and J by 0 bases, with 11 bases left in between. From germline, CDR1 is MNHEY and CDR2 SVGEGT. This chain's CDR3 is CASSYDPGSSGANVLTF. The CDR3 DNA reads TGTGCCAGCAGTTACGATCCGGGTAGCTCTGGGGCCAACGTCCTGACTTTC.

The V call is TRBV12-3 or TRBV12-4, the J call TRBJ1-2; maybe TRBD1 (6 bases). Trimming stripped 8 bases from V and 4 bases from J, with 14 bases between. This CDR3 spans 13 amino acids. The CDR3 sequence is CASSYLQGYGYTF. CDR3 in DNA: TGTGCCAGCTCTTATTTACAGGGCTATGGCTACACCTTC.

This clonotype has ten or more counts. The CDR3 protein is CASSADRGLEKLFF. For the CDR3, the DNA is TGTGCCAGCAGTGCGGACAGGGGATTAGAAAAACTGTTTTTT. The chain is built from TRBV6-1 and TRBJ1-4; 9 bases match TRBD1. The CDR3 has 14 residues. Per germline, CDR1 MNHNS and CDR2 SASEGT. The V gene end was trimmed by 4 bases and the J gene end by 8 bases; junction bases not matched to a gene: 5.

This clonotype was counted many times. J is TRBJ1-3 and V is TRBV13; D gene unclear. The CDR3 is 13 amino acids. Per germline, CDR1 PRHDT and CDR2 FYEKMQ (reference sequence). Trimming took off 7 bases at V and 0 bases at J, with 7 bases between the two ends. CDR3 in DNA: TGTGCCAGCAAAGGGCCCTCTGGAAACACCATATATTTT. It translates to CASKGPSGNTIYF.